This TCR beta chain was identified during a study of T cells in Graves' hyperthyroidism and ophthalmopathy. Study-wide results and limits: A 13 V-J model separated ophthalmopathy from stable hyperthyroidism. Researchers found most expanded thyroid clonotypes above 0.001 in blood as well.

V was pared by 4 bases and J by 1 base, with 10 bases between. This CDR3 has 14 residues. Patients aged 18 to 65 had newly diagnosed hyperthyroidism that had lasted under 2 months. Diagnoses rested on clinical symptoms, serum thyroxine and TRAb, thyroid ultrasound and orbital computed tomography. Amplification of TCR beta CDR3 regions used RNA as the template. TCR CDR3 underwent first-round RT-PCR with the HTBI primer set. TCRdb analysed the multiplex PCR reads with MiXCR anew, one entry per CDR3 protein. The table has hundreds of thousands of distinct CDR3 sequences, around 13% seen once. This clonotype appeared many times. Its antigen is not known.

This TCR came from a woman aged 25 to 45 with Graves' hyperthyroidism that later progressed to Graves' ophthalmopathy. The rearrangement links TRBV12-3 or TRBV12-4 to TRBJ1-1; D might be TRBD1 (5 bases). The material sequenced was blood. The CDR3 coding sequence is TGTGCCAGCAGTTCGCACGACAGGAACACTGAAGCTTTCTTT. This encodes CASSSHDRNTEAFF.